These T cell receptor beta chains were read from a single sample in a study of T cells expressing NK-cell markers. TCRdb processed the 5' RACE reads again and assigns one entry to each CDR3 protein, with no DNA. This sample's table reports about 160,000 distinct CDR3 sequences. The sequenced sample was blood T cells: a sorted CD56 or NKG2C T cell subset, CD4+ or CD8+ T cells, or bulk PBMC T cells (not recorded which). Receptors originate from a woman between 18 and 69 years old in good health. CDR3s include the opening cysteine and the closing phenylalanine or tryptophan. The order of the fields is V gene, J gene, CDR3 protein.

TRBV10-3,TRBJ1-1,CAIRSAENTEAFF
TRBV14,TRBJ2-5,CASSPRRAMETQYF
TRBV6-5,TRBJ1-6,CASSYALRGTDSPLHF
TRBV11-2,TRBJ1-1,CASSFAGGAGTEAFF
TRBV6-1,TRBJ1-1,CASSQRTGGGYTEAFF
TRBV5-1,TRBJ2-1,CASSLDAGGLNEQFF
TRBV2,TRBJ2-5,CASRRTSGGPGYQETQYF
TRBV7-2,TRBJ1-4,CASSPGTDNEKLFF
TRBV3-1,TRBJ2-4,CASSQGGSKNIQYF
TRBV10-2,TRBJ2-3,CASNFPRGTSSSPQYF
TRBV5-1,TRBJ1-1,CASSLGARADTEAFF
TRBV18,TRBJ2-7,CASSPLGGTYEQYF
TRBV5-1,TRBJ1-6,CASSPGTASSPLHF
TRBV4-1,TRBJ1-2,CASSQEGGAHYGYTF
TRBV20-1,TRBJ1-5,CSATRGLGASNQPQHF
TRBV11-2,TRBJ2-2,CASSLMVGQSNTGELFF
TRBV5-4,TRBJ2-3,CASSLRLAGSSTDTQYF
TRBV20-1,TRBJ1-6,CSARGQGDSPLHF
TRBV3-1,TRBJ2-1,CASSQGASGSPYNEQFF
TRBV20-1,TRBJ2-1,CSARVTAGGSEQFF
TRBV5-1,TRBJ2-5,CASSLQGGHQETQYF
TRBV30,TRBJ2-1,CAWSVGLAGINEQFF
TRBV28,TRBJ2-3,CASSLTRRTDTQYF